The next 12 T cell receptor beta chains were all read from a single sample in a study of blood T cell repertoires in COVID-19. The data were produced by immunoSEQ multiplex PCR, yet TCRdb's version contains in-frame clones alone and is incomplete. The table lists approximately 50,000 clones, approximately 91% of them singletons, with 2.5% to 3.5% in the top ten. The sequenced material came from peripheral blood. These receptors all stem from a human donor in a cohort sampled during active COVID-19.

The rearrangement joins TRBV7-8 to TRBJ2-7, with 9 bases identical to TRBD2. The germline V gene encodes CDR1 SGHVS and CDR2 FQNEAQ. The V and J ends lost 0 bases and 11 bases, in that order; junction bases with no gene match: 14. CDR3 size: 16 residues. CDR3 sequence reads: CASSLASASGTGAKYF. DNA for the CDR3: TGTGCCAGCAGCTTAGCATCGGCTAGCGGGACCGGAGCAAAGTACTTC.

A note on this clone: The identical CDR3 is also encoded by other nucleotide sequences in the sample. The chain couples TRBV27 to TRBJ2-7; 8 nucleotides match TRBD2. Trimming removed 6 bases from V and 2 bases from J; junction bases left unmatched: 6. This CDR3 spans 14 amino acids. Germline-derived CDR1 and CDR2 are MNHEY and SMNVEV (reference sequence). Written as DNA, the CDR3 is TGTGCCAGCAGCTCTAGCGGGCCGACCTACGAGCAGTACTTC. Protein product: CASSSSGPTYEQYF.

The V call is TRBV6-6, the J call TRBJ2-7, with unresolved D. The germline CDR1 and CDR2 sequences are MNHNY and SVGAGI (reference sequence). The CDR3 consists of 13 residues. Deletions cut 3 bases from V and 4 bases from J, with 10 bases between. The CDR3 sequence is CASSYYPGYEQYV. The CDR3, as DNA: TGTGCCAGCAGTTATTATCCAGGTTACGAGCAGTACGTC.

In DNA, the CDR3 is TGTGCCAGCAGTTCCCCCGGGAATAGTGATGGCTACACCTTC. Residues: CASSSPGNSDGYTF. The V and J genes are TRBV28 and TRBJ1-2; no clear D gene. Germline V gene data show CDR1 as MDHEN and CDR2 as SYDVKM. There are 14 residues in the CDR3. V was shortened by 4 bases and J by 6 bases, with 15 bases between the two germline ends.

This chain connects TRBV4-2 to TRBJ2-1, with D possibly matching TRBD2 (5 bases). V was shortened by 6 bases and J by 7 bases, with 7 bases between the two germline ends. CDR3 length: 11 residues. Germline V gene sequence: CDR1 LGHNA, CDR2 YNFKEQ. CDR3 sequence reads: CASSKRNEQFF. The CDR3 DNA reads TGTGCCAGCAGTAAGCGGAATGAGCAGTTCTTC.

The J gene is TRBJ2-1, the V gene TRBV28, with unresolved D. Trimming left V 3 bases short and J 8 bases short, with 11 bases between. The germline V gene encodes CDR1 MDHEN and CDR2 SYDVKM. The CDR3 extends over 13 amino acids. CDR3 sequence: CASSFSGSYEQFF. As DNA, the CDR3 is TGTGCCAGCAGTTTCTCAGGAAGCTATGAGCAGTTCTTC.

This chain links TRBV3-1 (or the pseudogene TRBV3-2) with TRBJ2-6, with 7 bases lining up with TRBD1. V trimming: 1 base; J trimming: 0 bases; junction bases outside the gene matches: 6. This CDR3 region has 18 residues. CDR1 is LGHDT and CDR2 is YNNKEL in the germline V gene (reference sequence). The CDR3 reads CASSQGTGYSSGANVLTF. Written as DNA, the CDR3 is TGTGCCAGCAGCCAAGGGACAGGTTATAGCTCTGGGGCCAACGTCCTGACTTTC.

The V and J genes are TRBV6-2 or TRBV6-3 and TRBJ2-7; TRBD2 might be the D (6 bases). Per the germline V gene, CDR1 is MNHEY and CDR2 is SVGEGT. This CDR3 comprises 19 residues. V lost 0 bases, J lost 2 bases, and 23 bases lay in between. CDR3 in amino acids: CASSYSGLLPRGSPYEQYF. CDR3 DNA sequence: TGTGCCAGCAGTTACTCCGGACTTCTCCCGCGGGGCTCACCCTACGAGCAGTACTTC.

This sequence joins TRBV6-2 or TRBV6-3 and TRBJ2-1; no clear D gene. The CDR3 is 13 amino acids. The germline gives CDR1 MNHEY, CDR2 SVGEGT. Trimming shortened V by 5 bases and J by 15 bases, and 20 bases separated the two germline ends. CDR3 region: CASSLISHHPGFF. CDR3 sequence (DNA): TGTGCCAGCAGTCTTATCTCCCATCACCCAGGGTTCTTC.

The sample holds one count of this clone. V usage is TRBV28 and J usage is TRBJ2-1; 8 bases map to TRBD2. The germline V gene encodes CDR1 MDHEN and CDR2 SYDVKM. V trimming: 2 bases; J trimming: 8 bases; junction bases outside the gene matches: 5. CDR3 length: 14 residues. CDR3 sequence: CASSLRREVDEQFF. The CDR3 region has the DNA TGTGCCAGCAGTTTAAGGCGGGAGGTTGATGAGCAGTTCTTC.

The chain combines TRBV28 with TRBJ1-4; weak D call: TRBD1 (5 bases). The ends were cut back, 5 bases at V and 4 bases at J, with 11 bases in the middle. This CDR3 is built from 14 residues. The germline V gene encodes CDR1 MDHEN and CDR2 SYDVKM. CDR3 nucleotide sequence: TGTGCCAGCAGTCCACAGGAGATTAATGAAAAACTGTTTTTT. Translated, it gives CASSPQEINEKLFF.

The CDR3 DNA reads as TGTGCTAGTGGTACTGGACAGGGGGCTCAATACGAGCAGTACGTC. Its protein product is CASGTGQGAQYEQYV. This rearrangement joins TRBV12-5 to TRBJ2-7; TRBD1 matches 11 bases. This CDR3 spans 15 amino acids. The junction had 7 bases not matched to a gene; V was cut back by 5 bases and J by 4 bases. CDR1 and CDR2 (germline): LGHNT, FRNRAP.